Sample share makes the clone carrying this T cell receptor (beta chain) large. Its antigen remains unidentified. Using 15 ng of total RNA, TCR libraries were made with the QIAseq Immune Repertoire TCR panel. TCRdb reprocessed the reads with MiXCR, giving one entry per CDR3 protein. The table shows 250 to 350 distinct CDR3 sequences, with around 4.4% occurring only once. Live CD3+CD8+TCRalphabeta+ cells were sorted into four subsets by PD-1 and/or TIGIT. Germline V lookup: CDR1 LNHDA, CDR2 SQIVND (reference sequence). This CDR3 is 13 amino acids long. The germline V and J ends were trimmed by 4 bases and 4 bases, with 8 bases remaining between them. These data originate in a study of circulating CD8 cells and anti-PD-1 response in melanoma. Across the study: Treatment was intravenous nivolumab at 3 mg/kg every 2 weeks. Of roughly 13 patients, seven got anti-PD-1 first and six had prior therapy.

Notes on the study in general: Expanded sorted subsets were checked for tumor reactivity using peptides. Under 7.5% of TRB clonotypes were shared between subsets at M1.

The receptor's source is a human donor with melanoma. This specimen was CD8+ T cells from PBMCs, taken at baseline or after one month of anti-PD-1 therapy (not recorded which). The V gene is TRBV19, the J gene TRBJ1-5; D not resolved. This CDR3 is CASSTLNNQPQHF. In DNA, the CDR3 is TGTGCCAGTAGTACCCTGAATAATCAGCCCCAGCATTTT.